This entry features one T cell receptor beta chain sequence. The CDR3 is 15 residues long. The V and J ends lost 0 bases and 7 bases respectively, with 11 bases between them. Germline assignment: CDR1 SGHNT and CDR2 YYREEE (reference sequence). The sample comes from a study of blood T cell repertoires in COVID-19. Across the study: Both acute and convalescent COVID-19 samples were obtained from the United States, Italy and Spain. Sources were T cells, B-cell-depleted T cells, or PBMCs; the material itself was cDNA or gDNA.

As originally analysed: Estimates of nucleated cell counts were drawn from the amplification of reference gene primers. The table came from immunoSEQ multiplex PCR; TCRdb's copy has only in-frame clones and leaves some out. The DNA gave D and trimming, while V, J and clone size come from that table. The table shows tens of thousands of clones, with about nine tenths occurring only once. This TCR came from a woman of 80 years or more with active COVID-19. V usage is TRBV5-4 and J usage is TRBJ1-6; D is undetermined. Sample: peripheral blood. Here the CDR3 DNA reads TGTGCCAGCAGCTTGGCGGGGATGAGGAATTCACCCCTCCACTTT. It encodes CASSLAGMRNSPLHF.